What follows are 22 T cell receptor beta chains derived from one specimen sequenced in a study of cytomegalovirus exposure and HLA in healthy donors. The primer mix had 60 Vbeta and 13 Jbeta primers. Sequencing was performed with immunoSEQ multiplex PCR; in TCRdb, only in-frame clones are kept and a portion is missing. Here the sample spans about 170,000 clones, around 75% being singletons. The sequencing sample was made of PBMCs. Receptors originate from a male donor in good health and CMV-seronegative.

CDR3 region: CASSLGHSSGNTIYF. The CDR3 region has the DNA TGTGCCAGCAGCTTAGGGCACAGCTCTGGAAACACCATATATTTT. V usage is TRBV11-2 and J usage is TRBJ1-3; D ambiguous. Germline V lookup: CDR1 SGHAT, CDR2 FQNNGV. V lost 1 base and J lost 0, with 7 bases in between. CDR3 length equals 15 residues.

CDR3: CSVRLGGDTEAFF. DNA for the CDR3: TGCAGCGTTCGTCTGGGGGGGGACACTGAAGCTTTCTTT. V and J are TRBV29-1 and TRBJ1-1, with a weak D call TRBD1 (5 bases). Germline CDR1 reads SQVTM; CDR2 reads ANQGSEA. V lost 5 bases and J 3 bases, leaving 13 bases between the germline ends. The CDR3 loop spans 13 amino acids.

This chain links TRBV19 with TRBJ1-4; tentatively, D is TRBD1 (6 bases). CDR3 length equals 13 residues. Trimming shortened V by 6 bases and J by 7 bases, and 12 bases separated the two germline ends. Germline values: CDR1 LNHDA, CDR2 SQIVND (reference sequence). For the CDR3, the DNA is TGTGCCAGTAGGTCAGGGGCTACTGAAAAACTGTTTTTT. Encoded protein: CASRSGATEKLFF.

The chain carries TRBV10-2 and TRBJ1-1; TRBD1 matches at 10 bases. The CDR3 totals 16 residues. Germline assignment: CDR1 WSHSY and CDR2 SAAADI. The V gene end was trimmed by 7 bases and the J gene end by 4 bases; junction bases not matched to a gene: 12. The CDR3 reads CASNALTDRGTTEAFF. The CDR3 bases are TGCGCCAGCAATGCCTTAACGGACAGGGGGACCACTGAAGCTTTCTTT.

Worth noting for this clone: The same CDR3 is also encoded by other DNA sequences in this sample. DNA for the CDR3: TGCGCCAGCAGCTTGGGACAGGGCGGTGGCTACACCTTC. Translated, it gives CASSLGQGGGYTF. The J gene is TRBJ1-2, the V gene TRBV5-1, with 7 bases matching TRBD1. Germline V gene data show CDR1 as SGHRS and CDR2 as YFSETQ. The CDR3 loop spans 13 amino acids. The trim removed 0 bases at V and 7 bases at J, leaving 3 bases unmatched.

This chain joins TRBV6-1 and TRBJ1-2, with D possibly TRBD1 on 6 matching bases. CDR1 is MNHNS, CDR2 SASEGT, per germline. The V end was cut by 8 bases, the J end by 2 bases, with 12 bases between. This CDR3 region has 13 residues. This chain's CDR3 is CASRDRINYGYTF. The DNA of the CDR3 is TGTGCCAGCCGAGACAGGATAAACTATGGCTACACCTTC.

V and J are TRBV6-5 and TRBJ1-4, with D tentatively TRBD1 (5 bases). Trimming stripped 6 bases from V and 8 bases from J, with 13 bases between. Germline assignment: CDR1 MNHEY and CDR2 SVGAGI. This CDR3 has 13 amino acids. The chain's CDR3 is CASRPGGREKLFF. CDR3 DNA sequence: TGTGCCAGCAGACCGGGGGGGAGGGAAAAACTGTTTTTT.

This rearrangement joins TRBV10-1 to TRBJ2-7; D is possibly TRBD2 (6 bases). CDR1 and CDR2 from the germline V gene are WNHNN and SYGVQD (reference sequence). This CDR3 has 15 amino acids. The germline V and J ends were trimmed by 3 bases and 0 bases, with 12 bases remaining between them. The CDR3 coding sequence is TGCGCCAGCAGTGATACTAGCTTGGCCTCCTACGAGCAGTACTTC. It translates to CASSDTSLASYEQYF.

The chain joins TRBV5-6 to TRBJ2-1; D may be TRBD2 (5 bases). The V gene lost 2 bases and the J gene lost 9 bases, with 12 bases spanning the gap. The length of the CDR3 is 13 residues. The germline CDR1 and CDR2 sequences are SGHDT and YYEEEE. The CDR3 loop is CASSFSSRGEQFF. The CDR3, as DNA: TGTGCCAGCAGCTTCTCAAGTCGGGGTGAGCAGTTCTTC. The full variable domain, its missing parts supplied by reference TRBV5-6 and TRBJ2-1, is DAGVTQSPTHLIKTRGQQVTLRCSPKSGHDTVSWYQQALGQGPQFIFQYYEEEERQRGNFPDRFSGHQFPNYSSELNVNALLLGDSALYLCASSFSSRGEQFFGPGTRLTVL.

The rearrangement uses TRBV19 and TRBJ2-3, with 7 bases lining up with TRBD2. CDR1 is LNHDA, CDR2 SQIVND, per germline (reference sequence). V was pared by 7 bases and J by 1 base, with 8 bases of the junction left unmatched. The CDR3 is 15 amino acids. In DNA, the CDR3 is TGTGCCAGTACTGACTTGGCGGGGGGCACAGATACGCAGTATTTT. It translates to CASTDLAGGTDTQYF.

J is TRBJ1-1 and V is TRBV15, with D possibly being TRBD1 (6 bases). CDR1 is LNHNV, CDR2 YYDKDF, per germline (reference sequence). The CDR3 spans 15 residues. V was cut by 3 bases and J by 0 bases, with 11 bases left in between. The CDR3 loop is CATSRTGFMNTEAFF. CDR3 bases: TGTGCCACCAGCAGGACAGGTTTTATGAACACTGAAGCTTTCTTT.

As to this clone: Other DNA sequences of this sample code for an identical CDR3. The rearrangement links TRBV19 to TRBJ1-6; TRBD1 matches at 9 bases. The CDR3 spans 15 residues. V lost 4 bases to trimming and J lost 9 bases; unmatched junction nucleotides: 7. Germline-derived CDR1 and CDR2 are LNHDA and SQIVND (reference sequence). The CDR3 DNA is TGTGCCAGTAGTACATCGACAGGGGGAGGTTCACCCCTCCACTTT. As protein: CASSTSTGGGSPLHF. The complete variable domain, with remaining parts taken from reference TRBV19 and TRBJ1-6, reads DGGITQSPKYLFRKEGQNVTLSCEQNLNHDAMYWYRQDPGQGLRLIYYSQIVNDFQKGDIAEGYSVSREKKESFPLTVTSAQKNPTAFYLCASSTSTGGGSPLHFGNGTRLTVT.

The rearrangement links TRBV7-2 to TRBJ2-7; 10 nucleotides line up with TRBD1. CDR1 and CDR2 (germline): SGHTA, FQGNSA. The CDR3 extends over 15 amino acids. After removal of 6 bases from V and 3 bases from J, the junction contained 8 bases not matched to a gene. CDR3 coding DNA: TGTGCCAGCAGTTCCGGACAGGGGGATAACTACGAGCAGTACTTC. This encodes CASSSGQGDNYEQYF.

The rearrangement uses TRBV2 and TRBJ1-2; D not certain. The V end was cut by 8 bases, the J end by 6 bases, with 28 bases between. There are 17 residues in the CDR3. Germline CDR1 SNHLY, CDR2 FYNNEI. The CDR3 DNA reads as TGTGCCAGCTCGATTCCAGGCGGGATCCCGGTGCAGGATGGCTACACCTTC. Amino acids: CASSIPGGIPVQDGYTF. Full variable domain (remainder filled in from reference TRBV2 and TRBJ1-2): EPEVTQTPSHQVTQMGQEVILRCVPISNHLYFYWYRQILGQKVEFLVSFYNNEISEKSEIFDDQFSVERPDGSNFTLKIRSTKLEDSAMYFCASSIPGGIPVQDGYTFGSGTRLTVV.

V and J are TRBV5-1 and TRBJ2-6, with TRBD2 as a possible D gene (5 bases). Looked up from germline, CDR1 is SGHRS and CDR2 is YFSETQ. The CDR3 runs to 17 residues. V lost 0 bases and J 3 bases, leaving 13 bases between the germline ends. The CDR3 here is CASSLVTDGGGANVLTF. CDR3 nucleotides: TGCGCCAGCAGCTTGGTTACGGACGGAGGTGGGGCCAACGTCCTGACTTTC.

The V and J genes are TRBV5-8 and TRBJ1-6, with 9 bases fitting TRBD1. This CDR3 has 19 residues. Germline CDR1 SGHTS, CDR2 YDEGEE. The J segment lost 7 bases and the V segment lost 1 base, leaving 15 bases of the junction unmatched. The CDR3 protein is CASSLSRDRARLANSPLHF. The CDR3 DNA reads as TGTGCCAGCAGCTTGTCTAGGGACAGGGCTCGTTTGGCCAATTCACCCCTCCACTTT. The entire variable domain, with the rest obtained from reference TRBV5-8 and TRBJ1-6, is as follows: EAGVTQSPTHLIKTRGQQATLRCSPISGHTSVYWYQQALGLGLQFLLWYDEGEERNRGNFPPRFSGRQFPNYSSELNVNALELEDSALYLCASSLSRDRARLANSPLHFGNGTRLTVT.

The V and J genes are TRBV7-7 and TRBJ2-1, with TRBD2 matching 7 bases. This CDR3 is built from 16 residues. J lost 4 bases, V lost 0 bases, and 6 bases had no gene match. Germline V CDR1 and CDR2: SSHAT, FNYEAQ (reference sequence). The CDR3 nucleotides read TGTGCCAGCAGCTTAGCCCAAAGCGGGAAATACAATGAGCAGTTCTTC. Protein sequence: CASSLAQSGKYNEQFF.

V gene TRBV4-1 combines with J gene TRBJ2-7; maybe TRBD1 (6 bases). Trimming shortened V by 2 bases and J by 8 bases, and 16 bases separated the two germline ends. The CDR3 has 14 amino acids. Per germline, CDR1 MGHRA and CDR2 YSYEKL. The CDR3 protein is CASSQPDGQKQQYF. DNA for the CDR3: TGCGCCAGCAGCCAACCGGACGGACAGAAACAGCAGTACTTC.

This clone occurred once. The CDR3 region is CASSQGGGGQPDTQYF. The CDR3 nucleotides read TGCGCCAGCAGCCAAGGAGGAGGGGGACAGCCAGATACGCAGTATTTT. V is TRBV4-1 and J is TRBJ2-3; the D gene is possibly TRBD1 (7 bases). V was cut by 1 base and J by 4 bases, with 15 bases left in between. Germline lookup yields CDR1 MGHRA and CDR2 YSYEKL. This CDR3 is 16 amino acids long.

In its sample, this clone was seen once. CDR3: CASSQAAGFVEKLFF. For the CDR3, the DNA is TGCGCCAGCAGCCAAGCCGCAGGGTTTGTAGAAAAACTGTTTTTT. V usage is TRBV4-1 and J usage is TRBJ1-4; maybe TRBD1 (5 bases). V was clipped by 1 base and J by 8 bases, with 14 bases between them. CDR1 is MGHRA and CDR2 is YSYEKL in the germline V gene. The CDR3 sequence is 15 residues long.

This rearrangement joins TRBV9 to TRBJ1-2; D gene unclear. CDR1 and CDR2 (germline): SGDLS, YYNGEE. Between the trimmed V and J ends, which lost 0 bases and 1 base, there was a span of 10 bases. This CDR3 comprises 15 residues. CDR3 in amino acids: CASSVDSDFNYGYTF. The CDR3 DNA reads as TGTGCCAGCAGCGTAGATTCCGACTTTAACTATGGCTACACCTTC.

V is TRBV10-3 and J is TRBJ1-1, with D possibly being TRBD1 (5 bases). Germline CDR1 ENHRY, CDR2 SYGVKD. The CDR3 covers 12 residues. The V gene lost 10 bases and the J gene lost 1 base, with 10 bases spanning the gap. CDR3 amino acids: CATRGQNTEAFF. As DNA, the CDR3 is TGTGCCACCCGAGGACAGAACACTGAAGCTTTCTTT.